The next 29 T cell receptor beta chains were all read from a single sample in a study of T cell clones after liver transplantation. Repertoires were generated with immunoSEQ multiplex PCR, while TCRdb's copy carries only in-frame clones and drops some. The sample has roughly 100,000 clones, around four fifths seen once. The sample here was CD4+ T cells from blood, taken around 44 months after liver transplant. The receptors derive from a human patient who received a liver transplant. T cells may partly derive from the graft donor.

Points on this clone: An end of the junction differs from the germline gene, which may be a read error. The rearrangement links TRBV19 to TRBJ2-7; either TRBD1 or TRBD2 may supply D (5 bases each). Germline V lookup: CDR1 LNHDA, CDR2 SQIVND (reference sequence). The CDR3 loop spans 14 amino acids. The CDR3 sequence is CASSPRDASSEQYF. In DNA form, the CDR3 reads TGTGCCAGTAGTCCCCGGGACGCTTCCTCCGAGCAGTACTTC.

The gene calls are TRBV15 and TRBJ1-5; 8 bases align to TRBD1. Germline loops: CDR1 LNHNV, CDR2 YYDKDF (reference sequence). Trimming took 0 bases from V and 4 from J; bases not matched to a gene: 8. The CDR3 covers 17 residues. The CDR3 here is CATSRDGAQGANQPQHF. CDR3 nucleotides: TGTGCCACCAGCAGAGATGGGGCGCAGGGGGCTAATCAGCCCCAGCATTTT.

The chain couples TRBV6-5 to TRBJ2-7; no definite D call. The V end was cut by 4 bases, the J end by 9 bases, with 10 bases between. CDR1 is MNHEY, CDR2 SVGAGI, per germline. This CDR3 is built from 11 residues. CDR3 bases: TGTGCCAGCAGTTTGGTTTCGGCGCAGTACTTC. Translating gives CASSLVSAQYF.

V gene TRBV2 combines with J gene TRBJ1-1; no firm D call. Trimming cost V 6 bases and J 6 bases, with 14 bases left between them. This CDR3 spans 13 amino acids. Per germline, CDR1 SNHLY and CDR2 FYNNEI. CDR3 bases: TGTGCCAGCAGCCCTAAGAGCCGCGCTGAAGCTTTCTTT. Protein sequence: CASSPKSRAEAFF.

The gene calls are TRBV19 and TRBJ2-7; D is tentatively TRBD1 or TRBD2 (5 bases each). CDR1 LNHDA and CDR2 SQIVND come from the germline V gene (reference sequence). V lost 6 bases to trimming and J lost 1 base, with 16 bases between them. The CDR3 has 15 amino acids. The CDR3 bases are TGTGCCAGTAGGAAGAACCGGGACCCTTCCTACGAGCAGTACTTC. Its translation is CASRKNRDPSYEQYF.

The chain carries TRBV2 and TRBJ2-7; D gene unclear. Germline lookup yields CDR1 SNHLY and CDR2 FYNNEI. Trimming removed 0 bases from V and 5 bases from J, with 8 bases in between. This CDR3 region has 13 residues. This CDR3 is CASSEAQLDEQYF. Here the CDR3 DNA reads TGTGCCAGCAGTGAAGCCCAATTAGACGAGCAGTACTTC.

This sequence joins TRBV14 and TRBJ2-3, with a tentative D call TRBD2 (7 bases). CDR1 and CDR2 (germline): SGHDN, FVKESK. Between the trimmed V and J ends, which lost 4 bases and 6 bases, there was a span of 14 bases. There are 14 residues in the CDR3. CDR3 sequence: CASSPGGPRDTQYF. The CDR3 DNA reads TGTGCCAGCAGCCCCGGGGGGCCGCGGGATACGCAGTATTTT.

This sequence joins TRBV19 and TRBJ2-1, with TRBD2 matching over 8 bases. The CDR3 has 19 residues. J gave up 0 bases and V 3 bases, and 13 bases lay outside the gene matches. Germline CDR1 and CDR2: LNHDA and SQIVND (reference sequence). The CDR3 spells CASSIKRASGPSSYNEQFF. CDR3 coding DNA: TGTGCCAGTAGTATCAAGCGGGCTAGCGGGCCGAGCTCCTACAATGAGCAGTTCTTC.

The J gene is TRBJ1-2, the V gene TRBV4-2; D is possibly TRBD1 (6 bases). The CDR3 loop spans 17 amino acids. V gave up 2 bases and J gave up 3 bases, with 19 bases separating them. CDR1 and CDR2 from the germline V gene are LGHNA and YNFKEQ. CDR3 loop: CASSQIQDSSNYYGYTF. The CDR3 DNA is TGTGCCAGCAGCCAAATTCAGGACAGCTCGAATTACTATGGCTACACCTTC.

A single count supports this clone. This chain uses TRBV4-1 with TRBJ1-5, with D hard to call. The CDR3 loop spans 13 amino acids. CDR1 MGHRA and CDR2 YSYEKL come from the germline V gene. The V end was cut by 0 bases, the J end by 6 bases, with 6 bases between. In nucleotides, the CDR3 is TGCGCCAGCAGCCAAGATGCCATTCAGCCCCAGCATTTT. Its translation: CASSQDAIQPQHF.

In this sample, this clone turned up once. The rearrangement links TRBV2 to TRBJ2-3; TRBD2 might be the D (6 bases). V was trimmed by 4 bases and J by 3 bases, leaving 32 bases between them. This CDR3 region has 21 residues. Germline values: CDR1 SNHLY, CDR2 FYNNEI. CDR3 DNA sequence: TGTGCCAGCAGTGGATTCATTCGTCCTAGCGCCTCGGTTCGGTGGACAGATACGCAGTATTTT. Protein sequence: CASSGFIRPSASVRWTDTQYF. Looking up the rest from reference TRBV2 and TRBJ2-3 gives the full variable domain: EPEVTQTPSHQVTQMGQEVILRCVPISNHLYFYWYRQILGQKVEFLVSFYNNEISEKSEIFDDQFSVERPDGSNFTLKIRSTKLEDSAMYFCASSGFIRPSASVRWTDTQYFGPGTRLTVL.

The genes are TRBV9 and TRBJ2-6; D is unresolved. CDR3 length: 18 residues. Germline CDR1 and CDR2: SGDLS and YYNGEE. V gave up 3 bases and J gave up 2 bases, with 18 bases separating them. Here the CDR3 reads CASSADRPARAGANVLTF. In DNA, the CDR3 is TGTGCCAGCAGCGCAGACCGCCCCGCTAGGGCTGGGGCCAACGTCCTGACTTTC.

This rearrangement joins TRBV7-6 to TRBJ1-1; TRBD1 matches 11 bases. CDR3 length equals 15 residues. The J segment lost 4 bases and the V segment lost 0 bases, leaving 1 base of the junction unmatched. Germline CDR1 reads SGHVS; CDR2 reads FNYEAQ. Here the CDR3 reads CASSLAGTGGTEAFF. In DNA, the CDR3 is TGTGCCAGCAGCTTAGCGGGGACAGGGGGCACTGAAGCTTTCTTT.

The chain is built from TRBV7-7 and TRBJ2-7; 7 nucleotides align to TRBD2. This CDR3 comprises 13 residues. The J segment lost 9 bases and the V segment lost 8 bases, leaving 13 bases of the junction unmatched. CDR1 is SSHAT and CDR2 is FNYEAQ in the germline V gene (reference sequence). The CDR3 sequence: CASARDYGDWQYF. CDR3 bases: TGTGCCAGCGCCCGGGACTACGGCGATTGGCAGTACTTC.

The sample holds a few counts of this clone. This sequence joins TRBV2 and TRBJ1-1; D is undetermined. CDR1 is SNHLY and CDR2 is FYNNEI in the germline V gene. With 7 bases removed from V and 0 bases from J, the gap between germline ends came to 12 bases. This CDR3 is 14 amino acids long. CDR3 residues: CASNLVGMNTEAFF. CDR3 sequence (DNA): TGTGCCAGCAATTTGGTGGGGATGAACACTGAAGCTTTCTTT. The full variable domain, completed using reference TRBV2 and TRBJ1-1, is EPEVTQTPSHQVTQMGQEVILRCVPISNHLYFYWYRQILGQKVEFLVSFYNNEISEKSEIFDDQFSVERPDGSNFTLKIRSTKLEDSAMYFCASNLVGMNTEAFFGQGTRLTVV.

J is TRBJ2-5 and V is TRBV5-1; D is undetermined. CDR3 size: 15 residues. The V gene lost 3 bases and the J gene lost 5 bases, with 17 bases spanning the gap. Per the germline V gene, CDR1 is SGHRS and CDR2 is YFSETQ. The CDR3 is CASSSTNPWLETQYF. CDR3 bases: TGCGCCAGCAGCTCCACAAACCCCTGGTTGGAGACCCAGTACTTC.

The chain uses TRBV6-1 and TRBJ2-1, with 12 bases matching TRBD2. CDR1 and CDR2 from the germline V gene are MNHNS and SASEGT. CDR3 length: 15 residues. The J segment lost 5 bases and the V segment lost 1 base, leaving 0 bases of the junction unmatched. CDR3 region: CASSEGTSGDNEQFF. The CDR3 nucleotides read TGTGCCAGCAGTGAAGGGACTAGCGGGGACAATGAGCAGTTCTTC.

The chain employs TRBV15 and TRBJ2-3; D ambiguous. CDR3 length equals 13 residues. The V gene lost 0 bases and the J gene lost 3 bases, with 4 bases spanning the gap. Germline loops: CDR1 LNHNV, CDR2 YYDKDF (reference sequence). CDR3 protein: CATSRDLTDTQYF. The CDR3 coding sequence is TGTGCCACCAGCAGAGATCTTACAGATACGCAGTATTTT.

This chain connects TRBV6-1 to TRBJ2-1; maybe TRBD2 (6 bases). Trimming took off 3 bases at V and 8 bases at J, with 8 bases between the two ends. Per germline, CDR1 MNHNS and CDR2 SASEGT. The CDR3 totals 12 residues. The CDR3 region is CASSDLAHEQFF. The CDR3 DNA sequence: TGTGCCAGCAGTGACCTAGCGCATGAGCAGTTCTTC.

The V and J genes are TRBV11-3 and TRBJ2-3; D perhaps matches TRBD1 (6 bases). V was clipped by 2 bases and J by 3 bases, with 12 bases between them. Germline V gene data show CDR1 as SGHNT and CDR2 as YENEEA. This CDR3 is built from 15 residues. CDR3 in amino acids: CASSLSTGLTDTQYF. CDR3 DNA sequence: TGTGCCAGCAGCTTATCGACAGGTCTGACAGATACGCAGTATTTT.

V is TRBV5-6 and J is TRBJ2-7; 8 bases line up with TRBD1. The V segment lost 4 bases and the J segment 3 bases; nucleotides outside the gene matches: 9. This CDR3 has 15 residues. CDR1 SGHDT and CDR2 YYEEEE come from the germline V gene. The CDR3 DNA sequence: TGTGCCAGCAGCACTGGCGGGACAGGATTCTACGAGCAGTACTTC. Protein: CASSTGGTGFYEQYF.

V gene TRBV13 combines with J gene TRBJ2-7; maybe TRBD1 (7 bases). The germline V gene has CDR1 PRHDT and CDR2 FYEKMQ (reference sequence). The CDR3 is 12 residues long. Trimming took off 6 bases at V and 4 bases at J, with 10 bases between the two ends. CDR3 DNA: TGTGCCAGCAGTTCAGGGGGGTACGAGCAGTACTTC. Translation gives CASSSGGYEQYF.

The V gene is TRBV11-2, the J gene TRBJ2-7, with a possible D match to TRBD1 (5 bases). V was cut by 5 bases and J by 3 bases, with 8 bases left in between. The CDR3 extends over 12 amino acids. The V gene's germline CDR1 is SGHAT and CDR2 FQNNGV. CDR3 DNA sequence: TGTGCCAGCAGCCTCGACAGCTACGAGCAGTACTTC. Translated, it gives CASSLDSYEQYF.

The chain carries TRBV27 and TRBJ1-1, with a possible D match to TRBD1 (5 bases). V was clipped by 9 bases and J by 5 bases, with 22 bases between them. Germline V lookup: CDR1 MNHEY, CDR2 SMNVEV (reference sequence). The length of the CDR3 is 15 residues. The CDR3 nucleotides are TGTGCCAGTTCAGTAGGGGCGGGGACGGGAACTGAAGCTTTCTTT. This translates into CASSVGAGTGTEAFF.

The chain couples TRBV5-6 to TRBJ2-7, with D tentatively TRBD1 (5 bases). The CDR3 covers 15 residues. CDR1 SGHDT and CDR2 YYEEEE come from the germline V gene. Trimming removed 2 bases from V and 3 bases from J, with 15 bases in between. In nucleotides, the CDR3 is TGTGCCAGCAGCTTAGCGACAGCTCCTTTCTACGAGCAGTACTTC. Translation gives CASSLATAPFYEQYF.

About this clone: This sample includes further DNA sequences coding for the same CDR3. V gene TRBV19 combines with J gene TRBJ2-7; no reliable D call. Germline lookup yields CDR1 LNHDA and CDR2 SQIVND (reference sequence). V lost 3 bases and J lost 3, with 6 bases in between. The CDR3 contains 12 residues. DNA for the CDR3: TGTGCCAGTAGTATTGGTGGCTACGAGCAGTACTTC. Translated, it gives CASSIGGYEQYF.

The chain links TRBV6-1 to TRBJ2-6; the match to TRBD2 covers 8 bases. V lost 6 bases and J lost 0; bases outside the gene matches: 1. CDR3 length: 15 residues. Germline CDR1 MNHNS, CDR2 SASEGT. The CDR3 spells CASRAGGSGANVLTF. CDR3 DNA: TGTGCCAGCAGGGCGGGGGGCTCTGGGGCCAACGTCCTGACTTTC.

This clone was detected only once. The chain combines TRBV29-1 with TRBJ2-1, with TRBD2 matching 9 bases. Looked up from germline, CDR1 is SQVTM and CDR2 is ANQGSEA. V was clipped by 2 bases and J by 10 bases; unmatched bases: 3. This CDR3 comprises 12 residues. CDR3 DNA: TGCAGCGTTGAACTAGCGGGGAGAGAGCAGTTCTTC. Translation gives CSVELAGREQFF.

The chain recombines TRBV2 with TRBJ2-2; D remains unclear. Trimming left V 8 bases short and J 2 bases short, with 9 bases between. The CDR3 has 13 residues. CDR1 is SNHLY and CDR2 is FYNNEI in the germline V gene. The CDR3 here is CASRPFNTGELFF. In DNA form, the CDR3 reads TGTGCCAGCCGACCTTTCAACACCGGGGAGCTGTTTTTT.